The T cell receptor (beta chain) under discussion was sequenced for a study of shared T cell receptors in the human thymus. Here immunoSEQ multiplex PCR was the method, and the copy in TCRdb shows in-frame clones only, minus some. The sample includes roughly 700,000 clones, 88% of them seen just once. Separately, the same data were catalogued under a study of human thymus T cells. That investigation notes: Donors were healthy Finnish infants having corrective surgery for congenital heart defects. Thymus tissue for the work was resected from patients undergoing corrective heart surgery. Unrelated people showed highly overlapping thymic repertoires, related research reported.

This clonotype was obtained from a boy in the first two years of life with a congenital heart defect. Specimen: thymocytes.

CDR3 sequence: CASSLRDSRQETQYF. The CDR3 bases are TGCGCCAGCAGCCTGCGGGACTCCCGCCAAGAGACCCAGTACTTC. V usage is TRBV4-1 and J usage is TRBJ2-5; maybe TRBD2 (6 bases). Germline CDR1 and CDR2: MGHRA and YSYEKL. This CDR3 is built from 15 residues. V was clipped by 4 bases and J by 1 base, with 13 bases between them.